This TCR beta chain was documented in a study of T cells in Graves' hyperthyroidism and ophthalmopathy. General study points: Peripheral blood also featured most of the thyroid clonotypes expanded above 0.001. From stable hyperthyroidism, ophthalmopathy was set apart by a 13 V-J model.

The table lists this clonotype with many counts. Its target is not known. The germline gives CDR1 MDHEN, CDR2 SYDVKM. Trimming at V came to 3 bases and at J to 1 base, leaving 4 bases not matched to a gene. The CDR3 loop spans 15 amino acids. From RNA transcripts, TCR beta CDR3 regions were amplified. RT-PCR in the first round (using the HTBI primer set) targeted the TCR CDR3. MiXCR was run by TCRdb on the multiplex PCR reads, yielding one entry per CDR3 protein. The sample records around 340,000 distinct CDR3 sequences, around 17% being singletons. Newly diagnosed hyperthyroidism patients aged 18 to 65 years had disease lasting under 2 months. The study left out patients who had uncontrolled infection, other autoimmune disease, pregnancy or lactation.

The chain joins TRBV28 to TRBJ2-5; 8 bases fit TRBD2. This receptor was obtained from a young man with Graves' hyperthyroidism. The specimen was blood. The CDR3 coding sequence is TGTGCCAGCAGTTTCGGGAGGGGTGGCCAAGAGACCCAGTACTTC. This translates into CASSFGRGGQETQYF.